This T cell receptor beta chain was observed in a study of T cells after posttransplantation cyclophosphamide. Regarding the study as a whole: Later post-transplant blood repertoires were often dominated by donor CD8+ memory clones. Recipient CMV seropositivity and CMV reactivation strongly tracked TRB clonality.

Germline values: CDR1 SQVTM, CDR2 ANQGSEA. The CDR3 consists of 13 residues. Trimming pared 2 bases from V and 2 bases from J, leaving 10 bases between. A word on this clone: Its antigen remains unidentified.

TCRdb's table, derived via immunoSEQ multiplex PCR, lists solely in-frame clones and lacks some. The sample lists tens of thousands of clones; about 86% were seen once. Input material: PBMCs. This TCR was sampled from a man younger than 40 with a blood cancer, CMV-positive, and with a related stem cell donor. The rearrangement uses TRBV29-1 and TRBJ2-7; D perhaps matches TRBD1 (6 bases). The CDR3 sequence: CSVEMQGTYEQYF. Here the CDR3 DNA reads TGCAGCGTTGAAATGCAGGGGACCTACGAGCAGTACTTC.